The clone carrying this T cell receptor (beta chain) was found a few times. Its antigen is not known. This CDR3 has 16 residues. With V trimmed by 3 bases and J by 8 bases, 9 bases remained unmatched. Germline CDR1 is SGDLS and CDR2 is YYNGEE. Cells sorted by CD45RO/CCR7/CD25/CD127/CD95/CD27 comprised CD4+ naive, central memory, regulatory and stem cell-like memory cells. Each of the sorted populations had a purity greater than 98%. Sequenced material consisted of expressed TCRB transcripts (all of the isolated RNA was reverse transcribed). Clones were read by immunoSEQ multiplex PCR, and TCRdb kept only the in-frame ones, dropping some. This sample has about 650,000 clones; 9.5% to 15% occur once, and the top ten carry 0.095% to 0.15%. The source of the sample is a study of beta chain features in type 1 diabetes. Study overall: In all, approximately 110 million sorted cells from all samples were analyzed. Findings and limits, study-wide: It was not settled here whether HLA type affects TCRB rearrangement. Researchers report that Type 1 diabetes patients had moderately but significantly shorter TCRB CDR3s across all four CD4+ subsets.

The sequenced sample consisted of naive CD4+ T cells from blood. V and J are TRBV9 and TRBJ1-6; TRBD1 agrees at 9 bases. The sequence was collected from a man aged 25 to 40 with type 1 diabetes. The CDR3 DNA follows: TGTGCCAGCAGCGGATTTCTGGGACAGGGAGATTCACCCCTCCACTTT. Translating it yields CASSGFLGQGDSPLHF.